Listed below are T cell receptor beta chains from one sample, sequenced in a study of cytomegalovirus exposure and HLA in healthy donors. The repertoire was sequenced with immunoSEQ multiplex PCR; TCRdb's copy has only in-frame clones and lacks some. The sample shows 80,000 to 90,000 clones, around 80% of them seen only once. The source material was PBMCs. The receptors were sampled from a man aged 40-49 years in good health and CMV-seronegative. Both conserved end residues are part of each CDR3. D genes are given only for firm matches. Expanded clones get a size class; other rows say once, few or many, or leave the size out.

size	V	J	D	length	DNA	CDR3
-	TRBV28	TRBJ1-5	TRBD1	16	TGTGCCAGCAGGGACAGGGGGGTTCGAGGCAATCAGCCCCAGCATTTT	CASRDRGVRGNQPQHF
-	TRBV10-2	TRBJ2-7	-	14	TGCGCCAGCAGTGAGGACTTGAACCCCTACGAGCAGTACTTC	CASSEDLNPYEQYF
few	TRBV10-2	TRBJ2-3	TRBD2	15	TGCGCCAGCAGTGAGCCGGGGGGTAGCACAGATACGCAGTATTTT	CASSEPGGSTDTQYF
-	TRBV29-1	TRBJ1-1	TRBD1	14	TGCAGCGTAGCGACTTTGGGACAGGGGAAGAAAGCTTTCTTT	CSVATLGQGKKAFF
-	TRBV19	TRBJ1-1	TRBD1	13	TGTGCCAGTAGTCATACAGGGGGAACTGAAGCTTTCTTT	CASSHTGGTEAFF
once	TRBV27	TRBJ2-1	TRBD2	14	TGTGCCAGCAGCTTTGGACTAGTGTTCTCTCCCCAGTTCTTC	CASSFGLVFSPQFF
-	TRBV29-1	TRBJ2-5	TRBD2	14	TGCAGCGTGGGCGGGGCTAGCGGACGGGAGACCCAGTACTTC	CSVGGASGRETQYF
-	TRBV9	TRBJ2-7	TRBD1	15	TGTGCCAGCAGCGCAAAGACAGGGAGCTCCTACGAGCAGTACTTC	CASSAKTGSSYEQYF
few	TRBV5-6	TRBJ1-1	TRBD1	14	TGTGCCAGCAGCCCGACAGGGTTGCGCACTGAAGCTTTCTTT	CASSPTGLRTEAFF
-	TRBV9	TRBJ1-2	-	15	TGTGCCAGCAGCGTAGGAGTGGGAGTTAACTATGGCTACACCTTC	CASSVGVGVNYGYTF
-	TRBV30	TRBJ2-2	TRBD1	14	TGTGCCTGGAGACGGACAGGGTACACCGGGGAGCTGTTTTTT	CAWRRTGYTGELFF
-	TRBV23-1	TRBJ1-5	TRBD1	18	TGCGCCACCAGTCAATCAAGAAGACAGGGAAATAGCAATCAGCCCCAGCATTTT	CATSQSRRQGNSNQPQHF
-	TRBV27	TRBJ1-5	-	17	TGTGCCAGCAGTTTAAAAGTGGGGGGGCTTGAGAGTCAGCCCCAGCATTTT	CASSLKVGGLESQPQHF
-	TRBV18	TRBJ1-2	-	14	TGTGCCAGCTCACCAGATGGACACTTATATGGCTACACCTTC	CASSPDGHLYGYTF
-	TRBV10-3	TRBJ2-3	TRBD2	16	TGTGCCATCAGCCCCGGGACTAGCGGGAGTTCAGATACGCAGTATTTT	CAISPGTSGSSDTQYF
-	TRBV14	TRBJ1-2	-	12	TGTGCCAGCAGCATCAACGACTGGGGCTACACCTTC	CASSINDWGYTF
-	TRBV18	TRBJ2-7	-	15	TGTGCCAGCTCACCGGCGACAGCGATGTCCTACGAGCAGTACTTC	CASSPATAMSYEQYF
few	TRBV5-8	TRBJ1-4	TRBD1	20	TGTGCCAGCAGCTGGAATCGAATCGGGACAGGACCCTCCAATGGAGAAAAACTGTTTTTT	CASSWNRIGTGPSNGEKLFF
-	TRBV5-1	TRBJ2-2	-	14	TGCGCCAGCAGGGGCGAGGGCGGGGCCGGGGAGCTGTTTTTT	CASRGEGGAGELFF
few	TRBV5-1	TRBJ2-7	-	13	TGCGCCAGCAGCTTAGCCAGGGTCGGGGAGCAGTACTTC	CASSLARVGEQYF
-	TRBV7-2	TRBJ1-2	TRBD1	14	TGTGCCAGCAGCTCGGGGACAGGGGCGGGTGGCTACACCTTC	CASSSGTGAGGYTF
-	TRBV5-6	TRBJ1-2	TRBD1	16	TGTGCCAGCAGCAAGCTTTGGACAGGGGCCAACTATGGCTACACCTTC	CASSKLWTGANYGYTF
-	TRBV10-3	TRBJ1-1	TRBD1	15	TGTGCCATCAACACAGGGGGCTTCATGAACACTGAAGCTTTCTTT	CAINTGGFMNTEAFF
-	TRBV7-6	TRBJ2-7	-	13	TGTGCCAGCAGCCCACCGGGGTCCTACGAGCAGTACTTC	CASSPPGSYEQYF
-	TRBV6-5	TRBJ1-5	-	16	TGTGCCAGCAGTTACTCGAGGGGGGGCGGCAATCAGCCCCAGCATTTT	CASSYSRGGGNQPQHF
-	TRBV7-9	TRBJ1-2	-	12	TGTGCCAGCAGCGCGCAGGGGAACGGCTACACCTTC	CASSAQGNGYTF
few	TRBV10-2	TRBJ2-7	TRBD2	16	TGCGCCAGCAGTGAGTCTTTCGCGGGAGAGCCCTACGAGCAGTACTTC	CASSESFAGEPYEQYF
once	TRBV27	TRBJ2-2	-	15	TGTGCCAGCAGTTTTAATAGAATGTACACCGGGGAGCTGTTTTTT	CASSFNRMYTGELFF
-	TRBV18	TRBJ2-2	-	14	TGTGCCAGCTCACCAAACTTGAACACCGGGGAGCTGTTTTTT	CASSPNLNTGELFF
-	TRBV15	TRBJ1-5	-	14	TGTGCCACCAGCAGAGGAGGCAACAATCAGCCCCAGCATTTT	CATSRGGNNQPQHF
-	TRBV5-5	TRBJ2-7	TRBD2	15	TGTGCCAGCAGCACGTCAACTAGCGGGATCTACGAGCAGTACTTC	CASSTSTSGIYEQYF
-	TRBV14	TRBJ2-7	-	19	TGTGCCAGCAGCCAAGTAGGCGTTTTCGGCGGGATGAATTCCTACGAGCAGTACTTC	CASSQVGVFGGMNSYEQYF
few	TRBV18	TRBJ2-1	TRBD1	15	TGTGCCAGCTCACTTGGGACAGGGAAGTTGGATGAGCAGTTCTTC	CASSLGTGKLDEQFF
-	TRBV25-1	TRBJ2-1	-	14	TGTGCCAGCAGTCCCCCTGGCCAGTACAATGAGCAGTTCTTC	CASSPPGQYNEQFF
once	TRBV5-6	TRBJ1-5	TRBD1	16	TGTGCCAGCAGCTTGACCGGGACAGGCTTTAATCAGCCCCAGCATTTT	CASSLTGTGFNQPQHF
-	TRBV5-1	TRBJ1-6	-	16	TGCGCCAGCAGTAATACAGGGAGCTCCTATAATTCACCCCTCCACTTT	CASSNTGSSYNSPLHF
-	TRBV7-9	TRBJ1-1	TRBD1	15	TGTGCCAGCAGCTTAGCCGGGACAGGAGGGGCTGAAGCTTTCTTT	CASSLAGTGGAEAFF
-	TRBV7-9	TRBJ1-6	TRBD1	18	TGTGCCAGCAGCTTGACAGCCGGGACAGGGGGTTCGAATTCACCCCTCCACTTT	CASSLTAGTGGSNSPLHF
-	TRBV5-1	TRBJ2-7	TRBD2	15	TGCGCCAGCAGCTTGGGGGTAGCGGGGACCTACGAGCAGTACTTC	CASSLGVAGTYEQYF
few	TRBV7-3	TRBJ2-1	TRBD1	15	TGTGCCAGCAGCTTGTCAGGGGGCTCCTACAATGAGCAGTTCTTC	CASSLSGGSYNEQFF
-	TRBV1	TRBJ2-3	-	20	TGCACCAGCAGCCAAGAAGTCCTCTCCGTTGCGGGGGGCTTCGCAGATACGCAGTATTTT	CTSSQEVLSVAGGFADTQYF
-	TRBV7-9	TRBJ1-1	-	16	TGTGCCAGCAGCTCGGCGTGGGGCAGATCTAACACGGAAGCTTTCTTT	CASSSAWGRSNTEAFF
once	TRBV11-3	TRBJ1-2	TRBD1	16	TGTGCCAGCAGCTTAAGTCCGACAGGGGCGGGCTATGGCTACACCTTC	CASSLSPTGAGYGYTF
-	TRBV5-1	TRBJ1-4	TRBD1	13	TGCGCCAGCAGAGGGACAGTGAATGAAAAACTGTTTTTT	CASRGTVNEKLFF
-	TRBV2	TRBJ1-6	-	14	TGTGCCAGCAGTCCCCAACCTAATAATTCACCCCTCCACTTT	CASSPQPNNSPLHF
-	TRBV28	TRBJ1-1	TRBD1	14	TGTGCCAGCAGTTCTACAGGGGCTAGCACTGAAGCTTTCTTT	CASSSTGASTEAFF
-	TRBV4-1	TRBJ2-3	-	14	TGCGCCAGCAGCCAAGATGTAGGGGCAGATACGCAGTATTTT	CASSQDVGADTQYF
few	TRBV30	TRBJ2-3	-	13	TGTGCCTGGAGTGTACGGGTGCGGGATACGCAGTATTTT	CAWSVRVRDTQYF
-	TRBV4-1	TRBJ1-5	TRBD1	16	TGCGCCAGCAGCCAAGATCCCGGACAGGGGACGCAGCCCCAGCATTTT	CASSQDPGQGTQPQHF
few	TRBV27	TRBJ2-7	-	12	TGTGCCAGCGGGGACACAGCCTACGAGCAGTACTTC	CASGDTAYEQYF
-	TRBV5-1	TRBJ2-2	-	15	TGCGCCAGCAGCACCGGACAGCTGAACACCGGGGAGCTGTTTTTT	CASSTGQLNTGELFF
few	TRBV29-1	TRBJ1-1	-	11	TGCAGCGTTGAGGCGAACACTGAAGCTTTCTTT	CSVEANTEAFF
-	TRBV19	TRBJ2-5	TRBD1	17	TGTGCCAGTAGTGCTTCGACAGGGGGCGGAATCGGAGAGACCCAGTACTTC	CASSASTGGGIGETQYF
-	TRBV5-4	TRBJ2-7	TRBD1	15	TGTGCCAGCAGCCGAACCGGGACAGGGGGCTACGAGCAGTACTTC	CASSRTGTGGYEQYF
-	TRBV19	TRBJ1-1	TRBD1	14	TGTGCCAGTAGTACCGGGACAGCGAACACTGAAGCTTTCTTT	CASSTGTANTEAFF
-	TRBV6-5	TRBJ2-7	TRBD2	15	TGTGCCAGCAGCCCACTAGCGGGGAGCTCCTACGAGCAGTACTTC	CASSPLAGSSYEQYF
-	TRBV5-4	TRBJ2-3	TRBD2	14	TGTGCCAGCAGCCTAGCGGGGAGCACAGATACGCAGTATTTT	CASSLAGSTDTQYF
-	TRBV7-2	TRBJ2-2	-	13	TGTGCCAGCAGCCCACAGGGACCCGGGGAGCTGTTTTTT	CASSPQGPGELFF